This T cell receptor beta chain was recorded in a study of T cell changes during pregnancy in multiple sclerosis. The assay was immunoSEQ multiplex PCR, and TCRdb's table has in-frame clones only and misses some. The sample records some 59,000 clones, roughly 93% being singletons. Sequencing used peripheral blood, obtained in the second trimester of pregnancy. This sequence originates from a female donor with multiple sclerosis, enrolled in a pregnancy study.

As DNA, the CDR3 is TGTGCCAGCAGTATCCGACAGGGGGACTTTGACTATGGCTACACCTTC. Amino acid sequence: CASSIRQGDFDYGYTF. The gene calls are TRBV7-9 and TRBJ1-2, with TRBD1 matching over 9 bases. CDR3 size: 16 residues. Germline V gives CDR1 SEHNR, CDR2 FQNEAQ (reference sequence). V was pared by 6 bases and J by 3 bases, with 11 bases of the junction left unmatched.